The rows below give T cell receptor beta chains drawn from one sample of a study of blood T cell repertoires in COVID-19. The method was immunoSEQ multiplex PCR; TCRdb's version includes in-frame clones alone and lacks a portion of them. The data hold fewer than 250,000 clones, with around 80% observed a single time. The sequenced sample consisted of peripheral blood. Source of these receptors: a human donor in a cohort sampled during active COVID-19. Each CDR3 is given with its conserved first and last residue. The D gene is left open where the match is weak. Size is stated for part of the rows, as once, few or many counts, or as a class when the clone is expanded.

CDR3nt,CDR3aa,j_gene,len,d_gene,abundance,v_gene
TGCAGTGCTAGTTTAGTCCAAGAGACCCAGTACTTC,CSASLVQETQYF,TRBJ2-5,12,-,-,TRBV20-1
TGTGCCAGCAGCGTATTCGGGGGTCGGGGTACCGGGGAGCTGTTTTTT,CASSVFGGRGTGELFF,TRBJ2-2,16,-,-,TRBV9
TGTGCCAGCAGTGCGAGGGGGCGAGGGGGCTACACCTTC,CASSARGRGGYTF,TRBJ1-2,13,TRBD1,-,TRBV12-3/TRBV12-4
TGCAGCGTGGACAGGGGGCGAGTCACAGATACGCAGTATTTT,CSVDRGRVTDTQYF,TRBJ2-3,14,TRBD1,-,TRBV29-1
TGTGCCAGTCAGGACCGCGGGCGCACATTCGAAGATACGCAGTATTTT,CASQDRGRTFEDTQYF,TRBJ2-3,16,-,-,TRBV19
TGTGCCAGCTCACCACCGGGGCAAAACACTGAAGCTTTCTTT,CASSPPGQNTEAFF,TRBJ1-1,14,-,few,TRBV18
TGTGCCAGCAGCCGACGCCAGGGGACCCTGTTAGAGGAGACCCAGTACTTC,CASSRRQGTLLEETQYF,TRBJ2-5,17,-,-,TRBV11-2
TGCGCCAGCAGTTCACAGGGCGAAGCTTTCTTT,CASSSQGEAFF,TRBJ1-1,11,-,few,TRBV10-1
TGCAGTGCTAGTTCGGGACATGGGGCGGATCAGCCCCAGCATTTT,CSASSGHGADQPQHF,TRBJ1-5,15,-,-,TRBV20-1
TGTGCCAGGAGAAGACGGAGCTCCTATAATTCACCCCTCCACTTT,CARRRRSSYNSPLHF,TRBJ1-6,15,-,once,TRBV7-3
TGTGCCAGCAGCGCGGACACTTCGAGCACTGAAGCTTTCTTT,CASSADTSSTEAFF,TRBJ1-1,14,-,few,TRBV2
TGTGCTAGCAGGCCGTCAGGGGTTAGCAATCAGCCCCAGCATTTT,CASRPSGVSNQPQHF,TRBJ1-5,15,-,-,TRBV7-7
TGTGCCAGCAGTCCACTAGCGGGAGGTAACAATGAGCAGTTCTTC,CASSPLAGGNNEQFF,TRBJ2-1,15,TRBD2,-,TRBV5-5
TGTGCCAGCAGCCCCTCACTAGCGGGAGGTACAGATACGCAGTATTTT,CASSPSLAGGTDTQYF,TRBJ2-3,16,TRBD2,-,TRBV7-2
TGTGCCAGCTCACCAAAACAGACCGCCGACACCGGGGAGCTGTTTTTT,CASSPKQTADTGELFF,TRBJ2-2,16,-,-,TRBV18
TGTGCCAGCAGCCCCTCAGGGAAAGAGACCCAGTACTTC,CASSPSGKETQYF,TRBJ2-5,13,-,-,TRBV11-3
TGCAGCGTTGTCAGGGCTTACGAGCAGTACTTC,CSVVRAYEQYF,TRBJ2-7,11,-,-,TRBV29-1
TGCGCCAGCAGAAATCCTACCCGGGGACAGGATAAGTATGGCTACACCTTC,CASRNPTRGQDKYGYTF,TRBJ1-2,17,TRBD1,-,TRBV4-1
TGCGCCAGCAGCTTCTCGTCGAACACTGAAGCTTTCTTT,CASSFSSNTEAFF,TRBJ1-1,13,-,-,TRBV5-1
TGTGCCAGCAGCCTCCGCCGAGATCGCATGGAGACCCAGTACTTC,CASSLRRDRMETQYF,TRBJ2-5,15,-,-,TRBV3-1/TRBV3-2
TGTGCTAGTGGTCCCTCCTTTTCCAATGAGCAGTTCTTC,CASGPSFSNEQFF,TRBJ2-1,13,-,-,TRBV12-5